This T cell receptor beta chain was captured in a study of blood T cell repertoires in COVID-19. Background on the study: T cells, B-cell-depleted T cells, or PBMCs supplied cDNA or gDNA.

Authors' processing steps: Amplified reference gene primers provided the basis for estimating nucleated cell counts. TCRdb keeps only in-frame clones here, not all; method: immunoSEQ multiplex PCR. V and J calls and clone size are given by that table; D and trimming were obtained from the DNA. This sample has some 260,000 clones, with more than 60% found just once. Material: peripheral blood. The clonotype was recovered from a woman in her forties with active or convalescent COVID-19.

The CDR3 reads CASSLSRDTEAFF. Written as DNA, the CDR3 is TGCGCCAGCAGCCTGAGTCGTGACACTGAAGCTTTCTTT. V gene TRBV5-1 combines with J gene TRBJ1-1; D is uncertain. This CDR3 is built from 13 residues. Germline CDR1 and CDR2: SGHRS and YFSETQ. V was cut by 4 bases and J by 3 bases, with 10 bases left in between.